The clone carrying this TCR beta chain has a handful of counts. Its antigen is unknown. This CDR3 is built from 14 residues. Germline assignment: CDR1 LGHNA and CDR2 YNFKEQ. V trimming: 0 bases; J trimming: 11 bases; junction bases outside the gene matches: 6. Expressed TCRB transcripts were sequenced, since all the RNA that had been isolated was reverse transcribed. TCRdb's copy holds only in-frame clones and misses some; the assay was immunoSEQ multiplex PCR. In the table there are a few hundred thousand clones, roughly 20% of which are singletons. Stem cell-like memory, regulatory, central memory and naive CD4+ cells were sorted via CD45RO/CCR7/CD25/CD127/CD95/CD27. The data were obtained in a study of beta chain features in type 1 diabetes. Study observations and caveats: Patients with type 1 diabetes showed fewer VDJ junction insertions and more deletions. Type 1 diabetes patients had TCRB CDR3s that were shorter (moderately but significantly so) in all four CD4+ subsets.

The clonotype originates from a woman in her 40s with type 1 diabetes. The chain employs TRBV4-2 and TRBJ2-3; TRBD1 matches at 9 bases. The sequenced material came from naive CD4+ T cells from blood. The CDR3 spells CASSQDLRDREQYF. Here the CDR3 DNA reads TGTGCCAGCAGCCAAGATCTCCGGGACAGGGAGCAGTATTTT.